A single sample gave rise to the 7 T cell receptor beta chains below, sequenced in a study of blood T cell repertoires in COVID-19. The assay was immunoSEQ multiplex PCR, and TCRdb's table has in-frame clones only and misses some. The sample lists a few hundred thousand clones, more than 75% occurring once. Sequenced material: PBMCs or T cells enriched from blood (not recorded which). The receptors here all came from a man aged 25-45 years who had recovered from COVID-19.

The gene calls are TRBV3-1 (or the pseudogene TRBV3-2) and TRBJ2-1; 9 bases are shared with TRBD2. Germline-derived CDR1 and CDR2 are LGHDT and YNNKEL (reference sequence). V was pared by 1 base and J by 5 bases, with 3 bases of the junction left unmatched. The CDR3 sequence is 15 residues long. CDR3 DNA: TGTGCCAGCAGCCAAGTCTCTAGCGGGAACAATGAGCAGTTCTTC. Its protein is CASSQVSSGNNEQFF.

The CDR3 DNA sequence: TGTGCCTGGAGTGGAGGGACAGGGAGGGGGAACACTGAAGCTTTCTTT. Its protein product is CAWSGGTGRGNTEAFF. The rearrangement links TRBV30 to TRBJ1-1, with 9 bases aligning to TRBD1. Trimming cost V 1 base and J 1 base; bases outside gene matches: 7. The CDR3 has 16 residues. CDR1 and CDR2 (germline): GTSNPN, SVGIG (reference sequence).

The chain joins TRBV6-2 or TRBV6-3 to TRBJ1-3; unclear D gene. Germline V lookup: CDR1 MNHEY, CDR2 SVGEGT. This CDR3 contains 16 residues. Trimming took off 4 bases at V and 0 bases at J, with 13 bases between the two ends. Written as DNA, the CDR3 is TGTGCCAGCAGTTTCTTCCGAGGCTTCTCTGGAAACACCATATATTTT. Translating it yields CASSFFRGFSGNTIYF.

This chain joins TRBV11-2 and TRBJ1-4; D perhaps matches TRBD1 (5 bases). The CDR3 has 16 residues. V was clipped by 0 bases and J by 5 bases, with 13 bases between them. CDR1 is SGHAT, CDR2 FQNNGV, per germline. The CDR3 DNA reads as TGTGCCAGCAGCTTAGATCGAGGGGAGGCAAATGAAAAACTGTTTTTT. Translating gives CASSLDRGEANEKLFF.

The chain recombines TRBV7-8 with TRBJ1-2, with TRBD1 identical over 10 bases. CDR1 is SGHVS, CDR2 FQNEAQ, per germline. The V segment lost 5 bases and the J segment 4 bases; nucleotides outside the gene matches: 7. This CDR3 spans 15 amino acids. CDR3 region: CASSPLGQGSYGYTF. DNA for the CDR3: TGTGCCAGCAGCCCCCTGGGACAGGGGTCCTATGGCTACACCTTC.

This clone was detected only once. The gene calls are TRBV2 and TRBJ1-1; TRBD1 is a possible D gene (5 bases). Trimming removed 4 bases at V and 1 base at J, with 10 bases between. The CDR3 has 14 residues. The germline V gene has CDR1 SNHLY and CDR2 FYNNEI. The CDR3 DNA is TGTGCCAGCAGTGTAAGAACAGGGAACACTGAAGCTTTCTTT. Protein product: CASSVRTGNTEAFF. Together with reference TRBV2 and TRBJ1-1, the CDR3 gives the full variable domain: EPEVTQTPSHQVTQMGQEVILRCVPISNHLYFYWYRQILGQKVEFLVSFYNNEISEKSEIFDDQFSVERPDGSNFTLKIRSTKLEDSAMYFCASSVRTGNTEAFFGQGTRLTVV.

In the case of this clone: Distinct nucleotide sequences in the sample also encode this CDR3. This CDR3 reads CASSETGTNYGYTF. For the CDR3, the DNA is TGTGCCAGCAGCGAGACCGGGACTAACTATGGCTACACCTTC. V and J are TRBV5-4 and TRBJ1-2; D uncertain. CDR1 and CDR2 from the germline V gene are SGHNT and YYREEE (reference sequence). Trimming took off 4 bases at V and 0 bases at J, with 10 bases between the two ends. This CDR3 comprises 14 residues.